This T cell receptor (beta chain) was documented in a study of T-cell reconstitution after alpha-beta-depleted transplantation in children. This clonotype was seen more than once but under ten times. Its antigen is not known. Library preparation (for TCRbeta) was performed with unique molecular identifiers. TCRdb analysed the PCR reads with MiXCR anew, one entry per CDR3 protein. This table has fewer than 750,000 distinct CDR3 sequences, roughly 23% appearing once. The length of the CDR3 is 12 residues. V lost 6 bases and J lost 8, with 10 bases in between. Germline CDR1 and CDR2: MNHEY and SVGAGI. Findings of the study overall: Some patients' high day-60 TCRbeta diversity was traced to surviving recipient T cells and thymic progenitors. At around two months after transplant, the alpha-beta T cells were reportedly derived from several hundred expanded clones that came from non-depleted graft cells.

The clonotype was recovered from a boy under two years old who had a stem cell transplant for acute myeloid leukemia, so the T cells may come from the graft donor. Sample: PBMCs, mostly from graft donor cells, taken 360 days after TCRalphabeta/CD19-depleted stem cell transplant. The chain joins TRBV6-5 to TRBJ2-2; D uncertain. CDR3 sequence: CASSPLGGELFF. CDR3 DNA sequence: TGTGCCAGCAGCCCCCTGGGGGGGGAGCTGTTTTTT.